This TCR beta chain was sequenced in a study of blood T cells in healthy people across ages. This CDR3 region has 14 residues. Trimming at V came to 8 bases and at J to 3 bases, leaving 2 bases not matched to a gene. Each sample yielded at least 6 million isolated PBMCs. A J-beta primer mix and a sample-barcoded 5' primer were used in a second PCR of about 7 to 12 cycles. A single record per CDR3 protein comes from TCRdb applying MiXCR to the 5' RACE reads. Of 800,000 to 950,000 distinct CDR3 sequences listed, 45% to 50% are singletons. The sequenced sample consisted of blood. The V call is TRBV12-3 or TRBV12-4, the J call TRBJ2-5; 14 nucleotides line up with TRBD2. This receptor was identified in a man younger than 40 in good health. As DNA, the CDR3 is TGTGCCAGCTTGGGACTAGCGGGGGAAGAGACCCAGTACTTC. It is translated as CASLGLAGEETQYF.